The 27 T cell receptor beta chains reported below all come from one sample, sequenced in a study of blood T cell repertoires in COVID-19. The data were produced by immunoSEQ multiplex PCR, yet TCRdb's version contains in-frame clones alone and is incomplete. The data show about 55,000 clones, about nine tenths seen once. The material sequenced was peripheral blood. These receptors all come from an elderly man with acute or convalescent COVID-19.

This chain connects TRBV7-2 to TRBJ1-2, with D maybe TRBD1 (5 bases). The CDR3 contains 12 residues. V shed 5 bases and J shed 4 bases, with 8 bases lying between them. The germline V gene encodes CDR1 SGHTA and CDR2 FQGNSA. The CDR3 is CASSPTVYGYTF. The CDR3 DNA sequence: TGTGCCAGCAGCCCGACAGTCTATGGCTACACCTTC. The entire variable domain, with the rest obtained from reference TRBV7-2 and TRBJ1-2, is as follows: GAGVSQSPSNKVTEKGKDVELRCDPISGHTALYWYRQSLGQGLEFLIYFQGNSAPDKSGLPSDRFSAERTGGSVSTLTIQRTQQEDSAVYLCASSPTVYGYTFGSGTRLTVV.

The chain carries TRBV14 and TRBJ1-5, with D possibly being TRBD1 (5 bases). The V end was cut by 0 bases, the J end by 6 bases, with 6 bases between. Looked up from germline, CDR1 is SGHDN and CDR2 is FVKESK. The CDR3 sequence is 13 residues long. The chain's CDR3 is CASSQDRVQPQHF. The CDR3, as DNA: TGTGCCAGCAGCCAAGACAGGGTTCAGCCCCAGCATTTT. Filled out from reference TRBV14 and TRBJ1-5, the complete variable domain reads EAGVTQFPSHSVIEKGQTVTLRCDPISGHDNLYWYRRVMGKEIKFLLHFVKESKQDESGMPNNRFLAERTGGTYSTLKVQPAELEDSGVYFCASSQDRVQPQHFGDGTRLSIL.

The chain uses TRBV29-1 and TRBJ2-7, with D uncertain. CDR1 is SQVTM and CDR2 is ANQGSEA in the germline V gene. Trimming left V 1 base short and J 0 bases short, with 10 bases between. This CDR3 has 14 residues. The CDR3 DNA is TGCAGCGTTGAAGGACAATCAAGCTCCTACGAGCAGTACTTC. This sequence encodes CSVEGQSSSYEQYF.

V is TRBV6-1 and J is TRBJ2-6, with 8 bases identical to TRBD1. This CDR3 contains 16 residues. The V gene's germline CDR1 is MNHNS and CDR2 SASEGT. V dropped 3 bases and J dropped 2; count of bases not matched to a gene: 3. The CDR3 DNA reads TGTGCCAGCAGTGAGGGACAGGTGCCTGGGGCCAACGTCCTGACTTTC. This translates into CASSEGQVPGANVLTF.

The chain employs TRBV5-4 and TRBJ1-1; 10 bases fit TRBD1. This CDR3 has 15 amino acids. Per germline, CDR1 SGHNT and CDR2 YYREEE (reference sequence). V gave up 4 bases and J gave up 3 bases; unmatched junction bases: 6. In DNA form, the CDR3 reads TGTGCCAGCAGCGCCTCCGGGACAGGGGACACTGAAGCTTTCTTT. The encoded protein is CASSASGTGDTEAFF.

The rearrangement uses TRBV5-4 and TRBJ1-6; 9 bases fit TRBD1. Germline lookup yields CDR1 SGHNT and CDR2 YYREEE (reference sequence). CDR3 length: 15 amino acids. The V segment lost 3 bases and the J segment 7 bases; nucleotides outside the gene matches: 5. CDR3 sequence reads: CASSYRDRANSPLHF. CDR3 DNA: TGTGCCAGCAGCTACCGGGACAGGGCAAATTCACCCCTCCACTTT.

This chain connects TRBV18 to TRBJ2-2; TRBD1 matches at 11 bases. CDR1 is KGHSH and CDR2 is LQKENI in the germline V gene. The CDR3 totals 14 residues. V lost 8 bases and J lost 5; bases outside the gene matches: 4. CDR3 protein: CASGQGAKTGELFF. CDR3 DNA: TGTGCCAGCGGACAGGGGGCTAAAACCGGGGAGCTGTTTTTT.

In the case of this clone: Distinct nucleotide sequences in the sample also encode this CDR3. The chain employs TRBV7-9 and TRBJ1-1, with 9 bases fitting TRBD1. Germline loops: CDR1 SEHNR, CDR2 FQNEAQ (reference sequence). The V gene end was trimmed by 4 bases and the J gene end by 1 base; junction bases not matched to a gene: 4. The CDR3 is 15 amino acids. The CDR3 loop reads CASSSGQGGNTEAFF. The CDR3, as DNA: TGTGCCAGCAGCTCGGGACAGGGAGGGAACACTGAAGCTTTCTTT.

The gene calls are TRBV12-3 or TRBV12-4 and TRBJ2-4, with unresolved D. This CDR3 contains 13 residues. Between the trimmed V and J ends, which lost 6 bases and 4 bases, there was a span of 10 bases. For the CDR3, the DNA is TGTGCCAGCAGCTCCGGAGAGAAAAACATTCAGTACTTC. Translating it yields CASSSGEKNIQYF.

V gene TRBV19 combines with J gene TRBJ1-5; a possible D gene is TRBD1 (6 bases). Trimming removed 2 bases from V and 0 bases from J, with 14 bases in between. The CDR3 covers 17 residues. The V gene's germline CDR1 is LNHDA and CDR2 SQIVND (reference sequence). The CDR3 here is CASSIMTGADSNQPQHF. The CDR3 region has the DNA TGTGCCAGTAGTATAATGACAGGAGCCGATAGCAATCAGCCCCAGCATTTT.

This clone was found once. The rearrangement links TRBV9 to TRBJ2-3, with 8 bases fitting TRBD2. This CDR3 contains 16 residues. The V gene end was trimmed by 3 bases and the J gene end by 0 bases; junction bases not matched to a gene: 6. Germline V gives CDR1 SGDLS, CDR2 YYNGEE. The CDR3 reads CASSGGLGISTDTQYF. CDR3 nucleotides: TGTGCCAGCAGCGGGGGACTAGGGATTAGCACAGATACGCAGTATTTT.

This clone was detected once. An end of the junction differs from the germline gene, which may be a read error. The chain recombines TRBV7-7 with TRBJ2-5, with TRBD2 identical over 9 bases. CDR3 length: 17 residues. CDR1 SSHAT and CDR2 FNYEAQ come from the germline V gene (reference sequence). CDR3 in amino acids: CASSLASAGGLLETQYF. The CDR3 coding sequence is TGTGCTAGCAGCTTAGCTTCGGCGGGGGGGCTTTTAGAGACCCAGTACTTC.

The chain is built from TRBV19 and TRBJ1-1, with 7 bases fitting TRBD1. Germline-derived CDR1 and CDR2 are LNHDA and SQIVND (reference sequence). J lost 1 base, V lost 7 bases, and 6 bases had no gene match. CDR3 length: 14 residues. The CDR3 sequence is CASKADRANTEAFF. The CDR3 region has the DNA TGTGCCAGTAAGGCAGACAGGGCGAACACTGAAGCTTTCTTT.

This chain connects TRBV2 to TRBJ1-5; D gene uncertain. There are 13 residues in the CDR3. CDR1 is SNHLY, CDR2 FYNNEI, per germline. V lost 7 bases to trimming and J lost 3 bases, with 10 bases between them. The CDR3, as DNA: TGTGCCAGCATGAACAGCTACAATCAGCCCCAGCATTTT. It encodes CASMNSYNQPQHF.

This chain links TRBV5-6 with TRBJ1-5, with D hard to call. This CDR3 contains 17 residues. Trimming removed 4 bases from V and 2 bases from J, with 19 bases in between. Germline V gene lookup returns CDR1 SGHDT and CDR2 YYEEEE. The CDR3 here is CASSQKGAVLGNQPQHF. CDR3 nucleotides: TGTGCCAGCAGCCAAAAAGGAGCCGTTCTGGGCAATCAGCCCCAGCATTTT.

In DNA form, the CDR3 reads TGTGCCAGCAGCTCTCGACAGGGTCTCTCTGAAGCTTTCTTT. The encoded protein is CASSSRQGLSEAFF. The chain carries TRBV3-1 (or the pseudogene TRBV3-2) and TRBJ1-1, with TRBD1 matching 7 bases. The CDR3 totals 14 residues. Germline CDR1 is LGHDT and CDR2 is YNNKEL (reference sequence). The trim removed 5 bases at V and 6 bases at J, leaving 9 bases unmatched.

This clone is a singleton in its sample. The rearrangement links TRBV5-1 to TRBJ1-3; D remains unclear. Germline values: CDR1 SGHRS, CDR2 YFSETQ. CDR3 length: 13 amino acids. Deletions cut 4 bases from V and 4 bases from J, with 9 bases between. The CDR3 reads CASSPALGNTIYF. As DNA, the CDR3 is TGCGCCAGCAGCCCCGCACTGGGAAACACCATATATTTT.

The chain carries TRBV14 and TRBJ2-3; D gene unclear. From germline, CDR1 is SGHDN and CDR2 FVKESK. This CDR3 contains 14 residues. V lost 0 bases to trimming and J lost 2 bases, with 6 bases between them. The CDR3 DNA follows: TGTGCCAGCAGCCAAGATCTCCCCACAGATACGCAGTATTTT. The encoded protein is CASSQDLPTDTQYF.

The V and J genes are TRBV2 and TRBJ2-1; TRBD2 matches 14 bases. The germline CDR1 and CDR2 sequences are SNHLY and FYNNEI. The CDR3 has 19 residues. The J segment lost 3 bases and the V segment lost 2 bases, leaving 9 bases of the junction unmatched. The CDR3, as DNA: TGTGCCAGCAGTGAAACCGTGACTAGCGGGGGGGTGGGCTACAATGAGCAGTTCTTC. Residues: CASSETVTSGGVGYNEQFF.

This chain links TRBV7-8 with TRBJ2-3; 7 bases line up with TRBD1. V lost 2 bases and J lost 0; bases outside the gene matches: 5. Looked up from germline, CDR1 is SGHVS and CDR2 is FQNEAQ. This CDR3 has 16 residues. In nucleotides, the CDR3 is TGTGCCAGCAGCTTAACAGGGGCCACTAGCACAGATACGCAGTATTTT. Protein product: CASSLTGATSTDTQYF.

The CDR3 loop is CASSLQGISGNTIYF. The CDR3, as DNA: TGTGCCAGCAGCCTCCAGGGGATCTCTGGAAACACCATATATTTT. The V and J genes are TRBV7-2 and TRBJ1-3; possible D gene TRBD1, 6 bases. The CDR3 has 15 residues. The V end lost 5 bases, the J end lost 0 bases, and 11 bases lay between the germline ends. CDR1 is SGHTA, CDR2 FQGNSA, per germline. The full variable domain, its missing parts supplied by reference TRBV7-2 and TRBJ1-3, is GAGVSQSPSNKVTEKGKDVELRCDPISGHTALYWYRQSLGQGLEFLIYFQGNSAPDKSGLPSDRFSAERTGGSVSTLTIQRTQQEDSAVYLCASSLQGISGNTIYFGEGSWLTVV.

The gene calls are TRBV5-1 and TRBJ1-1, with a tentative D call TRBD1 (5 bases). Trimming removed 3 bases from V and 1 base from J, with 10 bases in between. CDR1 is SGHRS, CDR2 YFSETQ, per germline. This CDR3 is 14 amino acids long. The CDR3: CASSSVGPNTEAFF. CDR3 DNA sequence: TGCGCCAGCAGCTCCGTGGGGCCGAACACTGAAGCTTTCTTT.

The chain couples TRBV7-9 to TRBJ1-6; no clear D. The CDR3 spans 17 residues. V lost 2 bases and J 0 bases, leaving 11 bases between the germline ends. The germline V gene encodes CDR1 SEHNR and CDR2 FQNEAQ (reference sequence). The CDR3 here is CASSLSTPGSYNSPLHF. The DNA for the CDR3 is TGTGCCAGCAGCTTATCAACTCCCGGCTCCTATAATTCACCCCTCCACTTT. Based on the CDR3 plus reference TRBV7-9 and TRBJ1-6, the full variable domain is DTGVSQNPRHKITKRGQNVTFRCDPISEHNRLYWYRQTLGQGPEFLTYFQNEAQLEKSRLLSDRFSAERPKGSFSTLEIQRTEQGDSAMYLCASSLSTPGSYNSPLHFGNGTRLTVT.

This chain uses TRBV19 with TRBJ2-2; D is perhaps TRBD1 (7 bases). Germline CDR1 reads LNHDA; CDR2 reads SQIVND (reference sequence). Trimming left V 5 bases short and J 6 bases short, with 19 bases between. The CDR3 is made up of 16 amino acids. For the CDR3, the DNA is TGTGCCAGTAGTCAACGGATGACAGGGAGGCCCGGGGAGCTGTTTTTT. This codes for CASSQRMTGRPGELFF.

This chain joins TRBV11-2 and TRBJ1-1; D remains ambiguous. Trimming took 8 bases from V and 8 from J, leaving 12 bases between them. The CDR3 has 11 amino acids. Germline CDR1 and CDR2: SGHAT and FQNNGV. This CDR3 is CASSTGWEAFF. DNA of the CDR3: TGTGCCAGCTCGACGGGGTGGGAAGCTTTCTTT. Full variable domain (outside the CDR3, taken from reference TRBV11-2 and TRBJ1-1): EAGVAQSPRYKIIEKRQSVAFWCNPISGHATLYWYQQILGQGPKLLIQFQNNGVVDDSQLPKDRFSAERLKGVDSTLKIQPAKLEDSAVYLCASSTGWEAFFGQGTRLTVV.

V and J are TRBV10-3 and TRBJ2-3; perhaps TRBD1 as D (6 bases). Trimming left V 2 bases short and J 1 base short, with 7 bases between. CDR1 is ENHRY, CDR2 SYGVKD, per germline. CDR3 length: 14 residues. The CDR3 DNA follows: TGTGCCATCAGTGAGACAGGGCGCACAGATACGCAGTATTTT. Its protein is CAISETGRTDTQYF.

The V gene is TRBV5-1, the J gene TRBJ1-1, with 7 bases aligning to TRBD1. The CDR3 has 15 residues. Germline lookup yields CDR1 SGHRS and CDR2 YFSETQ. V dropped 3 bases and J dropped 2; count of bases not matched to a gene: 7. The CDR3 spells CASSSRGQQNTEAFF. The DNA for the CDR3 is TGCGCCAGCAGCTCACGGGGACAGCAAAACACTGAAGCTTTCTTT.